These 19 T cell receptor beta chains were sequenced from one sample in a study of shared clonotypes between healthy human individuals. This table comes from immunoSEQ multiplex PCR, and its TCRdb copy is limited to in-frame clones, with some not included. Seen here are hundreds of thousands of clones, roughly 79% observed once, and the top ten hold about 12%. Material: PBMCs. Every receptor here comes from a woman aged 40 to 50 in good health. Some clones in this sample may be carry-over from other donors' samples.

CDR3 sequence (DNA): TGTGCCAGCAGCTTGGAGGCGGGAGGGTTCCAAGAGACCCAGTACTTC. Translating it yields CASSLEAGGFQETQYF. The chain carries TRBV5-5 and TRBJ2-5; 9 bases are a match to TRBD2. The CDR3 length is 16 residues. Trimming at V came to 0 bases and at J to 1 base, leaving 4 bases not matched to a gene. Germline V gene lookup returns CDR1 SGHKS and CDR2 YYEKEE (reference sequence).

This CDR3 is CASSPDRGEAFF. The CDR3 DNA sequence: TGCGCCAGCAGCCCGGACAGGGGTGAAGCTTTCTTT. The rearrangement uses TRBV5-1 and TRBJ1-1, with TRBD1 matching over 9 bases. V shed 4 bases and J 7 bases; nucleotides not matched to a gene: 2. Germline assignment: CDR1 SGHRS and CDR2 YFSETQ. The CDR3 length is 12 residues.

The chain joins TRBV19 to TRBJ1-2; 8 nucleotides match TRBD1. Germline V lookup: CDR1 LNHDA, CDR2 SQIVND (reference sequence). Losses at the gene ends were 7 bases for V and 2 bases for J; bases not matched to a gene: 9. The CDR3 sequence is 15 residues long. CDR3 in DNA: TGTGCCAGTAAGACAGGGGACCAACAAAACTATGGCTACACCTTC. This codes for CASKTGDQQNYGYTF.

The chain couples TRBV12-1 to TRBJ2-7; TRBD2 is the table's D call, not checked against the DNA. TRBV12-1 corresponds to a pseudogene. This CDR3 contains 14 residues. The CDR3 reads CASSSGTRRIEQYF. The CDR3 DNA reads TGTGCCAGCAGCTCCGGGACTAGGCGCATCGAGCAGTACTTC.

The chain employs TRBV6-4 and TRBJ1-5, with no clear D. CDR1 MRHNA and CDR2 SNTAGT come from the germline V gene. CDR3 length: 13 amino acids. V was cut by 6 bases and J by 4 bases, with 10 bases left in between. CDR3 in DNA: TGTGCCAGCAGCATCGACATAAATCAGCCCCAGCATTTT. This gives the protein CASSIDINQPQHF.

This clone was seen a few times. This sample includes further DNA sequences coding for the same CDR3. This chain links TRBV30 with TRBJ1-6, with a tentative D call TRBD1 (5 bases). The V end lost 3 bases, the J end lost 0 bases, and 9 bases lay between the germline ends. Germline loops: CDR1 GTSNPN, CDR2 SVGIG (reference sequence). This CDR3 has 15 residues. CDR3 in DNA: TGTGCCTGGAGGGGACTGAGCTCCTATAATTCACCCCTCCACTTT. Amino acid sequence: CAWRGLSSYNSPLHF.

CDR3 protein: CATRYMSTNEKLFF. CDR3 DNA: TGTGCCACCAGGTACATGTCAACTAATGAAAAACTGTTTTTT. The chain recombines TRBV7-8 with TRBJ1-4; D gene ambiguous. Trimming stripped 10 bases from V and 0 bases from J, with 12 bases between. This CDR3 spans 14 amino acids. The germline CDR1 and CDR2 sequences are SGHVS and FQNEAQ.

The gene calls are TRBV11-2 and TRBJ2-7; TRBD2 matches at 8 bases. The CDR3 has 19 amino acids. Losses at the gene ends were 5 bases for V and 0 bases for J; bases not matched to a gene: 18. Germline lookup yields CDR1 SGHAT and CDR2 FQNNGV. The CDR3 DNA is TGTGCCAGCAGCCCGGGTAAAGGAGGGGCGGGAGGCCCCTCCTACGAGCAGTACTTC. Translated, it gives CASSPGKGGAGGPSYEQYF.

The chain combines TRBV27 with TRBJ1-2, with TRBD1 matching 7 bases. The CDR3 extends over 14 amino acids. Germline assignment: CDR1 MNHEY and CDR2 SMNVEV (reference sequence). The J segment lost 3 bases and the V segment lost 2 bases, leaving 3 bases of the junction unmatched. The CDR3 reads CASSLRTGYYGYTF. Written as DNA, the CDR3 is TGTGCCAGCAGTTTACGGACAGGTTACTATGGCTACACCTTC.

V gene TRBV14 combines with J gene TRBJ2-1; unclear D gene. Trimming left V 2 bases short and J 7 bases short, with 9 bases between. Germline CDR1 and CDR2: SGHDN and FVKESK. This CDR3 is built from 13 residues. The CDR3 DNA sequence: TGTGCCAGCAGCCAAAACGTCGTAAATGAGCAGTTCTTC. This translates into CASSQNVVNEQFF. The whole variable domain, remainder taken from reference TRBV14 and TRBJ2-1, is EAGVTQFPSHSVIEKGQTVTLRCDPISGHDNLYWYRRVMGKEIKFLLHFVKESKQDESGMPNNRFLAERTGGTYSTLKVQPAELEDSGVYFCASSQNVVNEQFFGPGTRLTVL.

This clone was detected ten times or more. CDR3 loop: CASSGDSNQPQHF. The CDR3 nucleotides are TGTGCCAGTAGCGGTGACAGTAATCAGCCCCAGCATTTT. The V gene is TRBV19, the J gene TRBJ1-5; a weak D match, TRBD1 (5 bases). Germline CDR1 reads LNHDA; CDR2 reads SQIVND (reference sequence). The V and J ends lost 6 bases and 4 bases respectively, with 10 bases between them. The CDR3 consists of 13 residues. The complete variable domain, with remaining parts taken from reference TRBV19 and TRBJ1-5, reads DGGITQSPKYLFRKEGQNVTLSCEQNLNHDAMYWYRQDPGQGLRLIYYSQIVNDFQKGDIAEGYSVSREKKESFPLTVTSAQKNPTAFYLCASSGDSNQPQHFGDGTRLSIL.

This chain links TRBV4-1 with TRBJ2-7, with 13 bases that match TRBD2. The V and J ends lost 3 bases and 5 bases, in that order; junction bases with no gene match: 7. In germline, CDR1 is MGHRA, CDR2 YSYEKL. The length of the CDR3 is 16 residues. The CDR3 DNA follows: TGCGCCAGCAGCCACCATTGGACTAGCGGGAGCGACGAGCAGTACTTC. The encoded protein is CASSHHWTSGSDEQYF.

The table lists this clone with a few counts. The CDR3 spells CASSRGGADRDYTF. CDR3 nucleotides: TGTGCCAGCAGCCGGGGTGGGGCCGATAGGGACTACACCTTC. The chain uses TRBV7-8 and TRBJ1-2, with D possibly matching TRBD1 (5 bases). CDR1 is SGHVS and CDR2 is FQNEAQ in the germline V gene. The CDR3 totals 14 residues. V shed 5 bases and J shed 10 bases, with 20 bases lying between them.

This clone came up a few times. The J gene is TRBJ2-7, the V gene TRBV12-1; TRBD2, the table's D call, lacks a check against the DNA. TRBV12-1 is recorded as a pseudogene. This CDR3 spans 12 amino acids. The CDR3 DNA sequence: TGTGCCAGCTCCCAGCCCGGGGGCGAGCAGTACTTC. As protein: CASSQPGGEQYF.

A single count supports this clone. The J gene is TRBJ2-3, the V gene TRBV5-1; D unclear. V was cut by 4 bases and J by 1 base, with 7 bases left in between. The CDR3 is 13 amino acids. Germline V gene data show CDR1 as SGHRS and CDR2 as YFSETQ. The CDR3 loop is CASSRLGTDTQYF. The CDR3 bases are TGCGCCAGCAGCCGGCTGGGCACAGATACGCAGTATTTT.

The J gene is TRBJ2-1, the V gene TRBV5-1; 11 bases map to TRBD1. CDR1 is SGHRS and CDR2 is YFSETQ in the germline V gene. After removal of 5 bases from V and 6 bases from J, the junction contained 4 bases not matched to a gene. The CDR3 covers 14 residues. CDR3 DNA: TGCGCCAGCAGTGCCGGGACAGGGGGCAATGAGCAGTTCTTC. Translation: CASSAGTGGNEQFF.

The chain carries TRBV19 and TRBJ2-2; D might be TRBD1 (6 bases). CDR1 LNHDA and CDR2 SQIVND come from the germline V gene (reference sequence). The CDR3 spans 14 residues. V shed 8 bases and J shed 2 bases, with 12 bases lying between them. The chain's CDR3 is CASLGTINTGELFF. In nucleotides, the CDR3 is TGTGCCAGTCTAGGGACAATCAACACCGGGGAGCTGTTTTTT. Full variable domain (outside the CDR3, taken from reference TRBV19 and TRBJ2-2): DGGITQSPKYLFRKEGQNVTLSCEQNLNHDAMYWYRQDPGQGLRLIYYSQIVNDFQKGDIAEGYSVSREKKESFPLTVTSAQKNPTAFYLCASLGTINTGELFFGEGSRLTVL.

This clone was seen a single time. V and J are TRBV11-1 and TRBJ2-7, with 7 nucleotides matching TRBD2. Germline CDR1 is SGHAT and CDR2 is FQDESV (reference sequence). This CDR3 has 14 amino acids. J lost 1 base, V lost 4 bases, and 4 bases had no gene match. CDR3 sequence (DNA): TGTGCCAGCAGCTCCCGAGCGGGATCCTACGAGCAGTACTTC. Translated: CASSSRAGSYEQYF.

In regard to this clone: A far larger clone lies a single base away; this is likely a read error. Lacking the conserved final phenylalanine or tryptophan, this CDR3 likely reflects a read error. The rearrangement uses TRBV11-2 and TRBJ2-3; D remains ambiguous. The V gene lost 0 bases and the J gene lost 6 bases, with 7 bases spanning the gap. This CDR3 has 13 amino acids. CDR1 and CDR2 from the germline V gene are SGHAT and FQNNGV. The CDR3 spells CASSLERQDTQYL. As DNA, the CDR3 is TGTGCCAGCAGCTTAGAGCGGCAGGATACGCAGTATCTT.